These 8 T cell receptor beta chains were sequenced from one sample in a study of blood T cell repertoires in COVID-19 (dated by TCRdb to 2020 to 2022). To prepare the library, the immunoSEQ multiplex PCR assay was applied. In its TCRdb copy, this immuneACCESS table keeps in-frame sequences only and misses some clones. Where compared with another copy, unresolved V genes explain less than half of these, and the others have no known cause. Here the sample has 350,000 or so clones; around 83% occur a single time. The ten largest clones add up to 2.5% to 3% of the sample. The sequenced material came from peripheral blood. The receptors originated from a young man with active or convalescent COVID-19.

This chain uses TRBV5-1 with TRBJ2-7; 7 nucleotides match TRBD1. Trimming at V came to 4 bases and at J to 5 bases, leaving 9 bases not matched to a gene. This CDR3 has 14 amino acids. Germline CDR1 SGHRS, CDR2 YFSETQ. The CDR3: CASSTTGYADEQYF. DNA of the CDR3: TGCGCCAGCAGCACGACAGGGTATGCAGACGAGCAGTACTTC.

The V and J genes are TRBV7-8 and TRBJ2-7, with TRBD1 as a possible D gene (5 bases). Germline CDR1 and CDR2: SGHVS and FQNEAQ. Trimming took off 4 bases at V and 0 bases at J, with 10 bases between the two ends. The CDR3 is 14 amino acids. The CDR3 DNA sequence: TGTGCCAGCAGCTCATGGGGCCCCTCCTACGAGCAGTACTTC. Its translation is CASSSWGPSYEQYF.

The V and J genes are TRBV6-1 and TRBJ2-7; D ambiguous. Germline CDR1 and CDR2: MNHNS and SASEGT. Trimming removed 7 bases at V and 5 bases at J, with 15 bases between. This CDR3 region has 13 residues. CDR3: CASNTGSLNEQYF. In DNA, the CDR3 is TGTGCCAGCAATACCGGTAGCTTGAACGAGCAGTACTTC.

The CDR3 DNA reads TGTGCCAGCAGTCCTTCCCCTAGCGGGGGGGCCTTAAATGAGCAGTTCTTC. Translating it yields CASSPSPSGGALNEQFF. The chain is built from TRBV11-2 and TRBJ2-1; TRBD2 matches 12 bases. Per germline, CDR1 SGHAT and CDR2 FQNNGV. The junction had 13 bases not matched to a gene; V was cut back by 6 bases and J by 7 bases. This CDR3 has 17 residues.

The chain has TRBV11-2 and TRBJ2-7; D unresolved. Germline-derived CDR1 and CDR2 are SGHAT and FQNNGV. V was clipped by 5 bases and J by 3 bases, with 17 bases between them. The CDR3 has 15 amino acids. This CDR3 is CASSPLRRGSYEQYF. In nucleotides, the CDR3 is TGTGCCAGCAGCCCATTAAGAAGAGGAAGCTACGAGCAGTACTTC.

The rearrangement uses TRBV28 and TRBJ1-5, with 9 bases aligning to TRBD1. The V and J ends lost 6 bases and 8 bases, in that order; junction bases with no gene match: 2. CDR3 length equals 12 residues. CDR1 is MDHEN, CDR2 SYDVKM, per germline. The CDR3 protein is CASRTGGEPQHF. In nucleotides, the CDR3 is TGTGCCAGCAGGACAGGGGGGGAGCCCCAGCATTTT.

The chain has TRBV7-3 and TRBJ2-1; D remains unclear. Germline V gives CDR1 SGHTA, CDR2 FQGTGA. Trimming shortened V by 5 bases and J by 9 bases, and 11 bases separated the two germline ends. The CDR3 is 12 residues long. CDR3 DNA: TGTGCCAGCAGCATAAACGGCGGTGAGCAGTTCTTC. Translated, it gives CASSINGGEQFF.

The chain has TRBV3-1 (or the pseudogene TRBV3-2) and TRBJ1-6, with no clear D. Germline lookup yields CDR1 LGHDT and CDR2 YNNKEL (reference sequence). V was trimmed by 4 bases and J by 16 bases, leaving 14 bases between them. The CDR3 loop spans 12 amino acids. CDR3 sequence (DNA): TGTGCCAGCAGCCCTCCACGACAAAAACTCCACTTT. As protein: CASSPPRQKLHF.